One sample yielded the 10 T cell receptor beta chains listed below, sequenced in a study of cytomegalovirus exposure and HLA in healthy donors. Use of 60 Vbeta and 13 Jbeta primers characterized the PCR. Using immunoSEQ multiplex PCR, the repertoire was profiled, and TCRdb retains in-frame clones only, with some absent. The sample holds 150,000 to 200,000 clones, 80% to 85% seen once. Material for sequencing was PBMCs. All receptors derive from a boy between 10 and 17 years old in good health and CMV-seronegative.

This clone came up a few times. V usage is TRBV30 and J usage is TRBJ2-1; 11 nucleotides line up with TRBD2. The CDR3 sequence is 13 residues long. V lost 4 bases, J lost 9 bases, and 5 bases stayed unmatched. Germline CDR1 GTSNPN, CDR2 SVGIG (reference sequence). The CDR3 DNA sequence: TGTGCCTGGATCCGAGGACTAGCGGGTGAGCAGTTCTTC. Its protein is CAWIRGLAGEQFF.

The J gene is TRBJ2-3, the V gene TRBV6-4; TRBD1 might be the D (5 bases). The germline CDR1 and CDR2 sequences are MRHNA and SNTAGT. The CDR3 is made up of 15 amino acids. Trimming pared 0 bases from V and 4 bases from J, leaving 11 bases between. Here the CDR3 reads CASSDSSTGADTQYF. In nucleotides, the CDR3 is TGTGCCAGCAGTGACTCGAGTACAGGCGCAGATACGCAGTATTTT.

The CDR3 loop reads CASSWIGTGFTDTQYF. As DNA, the CDR3 is TGTGCCAGCAGCTGGATAGGGACAGGGTTCACAGATACGCAGTATTTT. The chain couples TRBV28 to TRBJ2-3; 9 positions agree with TRBD1. This CDR3 contains 16 residues. Germline values: CDR1 MDHEN, CDR2 SYDVKM. V shed 6 bases and J 2 bases; nucleotides not matched to a gene: 9.

This clone was picked up a small number of times. DNA for the CDR3: TGTGCCAGCAGCTTAAGAGGGGGGGGCTACGAGCAGTACTTC. Its translation: CASSLRGGGYEQYF. The chain employs TRBV7-3 and TRBJ2-7, with D maybe TRBD2 (7 bases). Germline CDR1 reads SGHTA; CDR2 reads FQGTGA. Trimming stripped 1 base from V and 3 bases from J, with 10 bases between. The length of the CDR3 is 14 residues.

The rearrangement uses TRBV2 and TRBJ2-3, with 8 bases lining up with TRBD1. Trimming cost V 7 bases and J 2 bases; bases outside gene matches: 8. There are 15 residues in the CDR3. Germline V gene lookup returns CDR1 SNHLY and CDR2 FYNNEI. The CDR3 sequence is CASTPGTGLTDTQYF. CDR3 bases: TGTGCCAGCACCCCCGGGACAGGACTCACAGATACGCAGTATTTT.

This clone showed up just once. J is TRBJ1-2 and V is TRBV9, with TRBD1 matching over 7 bases. Trimming took 6 bases from V and 6 from J; bases not matched to a gene: 5. Germline assignment: CDR1 SGDLS and CDR2 YYNGEE. The CDR3 runs to 12 residues. CDR3 nucleotides: TGTGCCAGCAAAACCGGACAGGATGGCTACACCTTC. Protein product: CASKTGQDGYTF.

V usage is TRBV11-3 and J usage is TRBJ2-3, with a possible D match to TRBD1 (5 bases). V was shortened by 4 bases and J by 2 bases, with 13 bases between the two germline ends. This CDR3 spans 15 amino acids. Germline CDR1 and CDR2: SGHNT and YENEEA. The CDR3 sequence is CASSSDRHITDTQYF. The CDR3 bases are TGTGCCAGCAGCTCCGACAGACATATCACAGATACGCAGTATTTT.

The chain carries TRBV2 and TRBJ2-7; tentatively, D is TRBD1 (5 bases). This CDR3 is 12 amino acids long. Germline lookup yields CDR1 SNHLY and CDR2 FYNNEI. V lost 6 bases to trimming and J lost 4 bases, with 10 bases between them. The CDR3 here is CASREQDYEQYF. CDR3 coding DNA: TGTGCCAGCAGGGAACAGGATTACGAGCAGTACTTC.

Worth noting for this clone: The sample has other DNA sequences that encode this CDR3 too. This sequence joins TRBV18 and TRBJ1-1, with TRBD1 matching over 7 bases. Germline V lookup: CDR1 KGHSH, CDR2 LQKENI. The CDR3 has 14 amino acids. Trimming at V came to 1 base and at J to 5 bases, leaving 4 bases not matched to a gene. CDR3 region: CASSPLQGDTEAFF. DNA of the CDR3: TGTGCCAGCTCACCACTCCAGGGGGATACTGAAGCTTTCTTT.

There are a few counts of this clone. The chain uses TRBV14 and TRBJ2-7, with 10 bases lining up with TRBD2. J lost 4 bases, V lost 0 bases, and 12 bases had no gene match. The CDR3 runs to 18 residues. Germline CDR1 and CDR2: SGHDN and FVKESK. CDR3 loop: CASSQDPSGRTGAYEQYF. The CDR3 DNA follows: TGTGCCAGCAGCCAAGACCCTAGCGGGAGAACAGGGGCGTACGAGCAGTACTTC.